A selection of T cell receptor beta chains follows, all from one sample in a study of blood T cells in healthy people across ages. TCRdb itself ran the 5' RACE reads through MiXCR, one entry per CDR3 protein. The data show 1.8 million or so distinct CDR3 sequences, approximately 39% seen once. The source material was blood. These receptors were collected from a human donor in good health. The CDR3 runs from the conserved cysteine through the conserved F or W. The D gene is left open where the match is weak. Not every row has a clone size; where given, it reads once, few, many or a size class.

j_gene: TRBJ2-7; abundance: few; v_gene: TRBV11-3; d_gene: NA; CDR3aa: CASSLDRAGLVYEQYF; CDR3nt: TGTGCCAGCAGCTTAGATCGGGCCGGTTTAGTCTACGAGCAGTACTTC
j_gene: TRBJ2-1; abundance: few; v_gene: TRBV9; d_gene: NA; CDR3aa: CASSVYTEYNEQFF; CDR3nt: TGTGCCAGCAGCGTATATACAGAATACAATGAGCAGTTCTTC
j_gene: TRBJ1-2; abundance: few; v_gene: TRBV20-1; d_gene: NA; CDR3aa: CSARGDGYTF; CDR3nt: TGCAGTGCTAGAGGGGATGGCTACACCTTC
j_gene: TRBJ2-1; abundance: NA; v_gene: TRBV5-1; d_gene: NA; CDR3aa: CASSLGTALEQFF; CDR3nt: TGCGCCAGCAGCTTGGGAACGGCACTCGAGCAGTTCTTC
j_gene: TRBJ2-1; abundance: NA; v_gene: TRBV29-1; d_gene: NA; CDR3aa: CGVERGSGEQFF; CDR3nt: TGCGGCGTTGAAAGGGGGTCGGGGGAGCAGTTCTTC
j_gene: TRBJ1-1; abundance: NA; v_gene: TRBV5-1; d_gene: NA; CDR3aa: CASSLWWGEDTEAFF; CDR3nt: TGCGCCAGCAGCTTGTGGTGGGGAGAGGACACTGAAGCTTTCTTT
j_gene: TRBJ1-1; abundance: NA; v_gene: TRBV10-3; d_gene: NA; CDR3aa: CAISETGMNTEAFF; CDR3nt: TGTGCCATCAGTGAGACAGGTATGAACACTGAAGCTTTCTTT
j_gene: TRBJ1-1; abundance: once; v_gene: TRBV20-1; d_gene: NA; CDR3aa: CSALQGNTEAFF; CDR3nt: TGCAGTGCTTTACAGGGGAACACTGAAGCTTTCTTT
j_gene: TRBJ2-7; abundance: NA; v_gene: TRBV4-3; d_gene: TRBD1; CDR3aa: CASSEGAGGTYEQYF; CDR3nt: TGCGCCAGCAGCGAGGGGGCAGGGGGTACCTACGAGCAGTACTTC
j_gene: TRBJ1-2; abundance: few; v_gene: TRBV9; d_gene: TRBD1; CDR3aa: CASSASSVVGTGGGGYTF; CDR3nt: TGTGCCAGCAGCGCCTCGTCCGTTGTCGGGACAGGGGGTGGTGGCTACACCTTC
j_gene: TRBJ1-1; abundance: NA; v_gene: TRBV28; d_gene: NA; CDR3aa: CASSSPGAPIDTEAFF; CDR3nt: TGTGCCAGCAGTTCCCCGGGGGCGCCTATTGACACTGAAGCTTTCTTT
j_gene: TRBJ2-5; abundance: NA; v_gene: TRBV3-1; d_gene: NA; CDR3aa: CASSQVTDETQYF; CDR3nt: TGTGCCAGCAGCCAAGTCACAGATGAGACCCAGTACTTC
j_gene: TRBJ2-7; abundance: few; v_gene: TRBV29-1; d_gene: TRBD1; CDR3aa: CSVESPQGVSSYEQYF; CDR3nt: TGCAGCGTTGAATCTCCACAGGGGGTGAGCTCCTACGAGCAGTACTTC
j_gene: TRBJ2-3; abundance: NA; v_gene: TRBV10-3; d_gene: TRBD1; CDR3aa: CAASGGQGRADTQYF; CDR3nt: TGTGCCGCATCAGGGGGACAGGGACGTGCAGATACGCAGTATTTT
j_gene: TRBJ1-1; abundance: NA; v_gene: TRBV7-8; d_gene: TRBD1; CDR3aa: CASSLRTGHTEAFF; CDR3nt: TGTGCCAGCAGCCTAAGGACAGGGCACACTGAAGCTTTCTTT
j_gene: TRBJ2-7; abundance: few; v_gene: TRBV7-9; d_gene: TRBD1; CDR3aa: CASSNPPGQGRYEQYF; CDR3nt: TGTGCCAGCAGCAACCCCCCTGGACAGGGTCGGTACGAGCAGTACTTC
j_gene: TRBJ2-4; abundance: few; v_gene: TRBV6-2/TRBV6-3; d_gene: TRBD1; CDR3aa: CASRSRQGRYMGEQYF; CDR3nt: TGTGCCAGCAGAAGCAGACAGGGCCGTTATATGGGGGAGCAGTACTTC
j_gene: TRBJ1-2; abundance: few; v_gene: TRBV7-9; d_gene: NA; CDR3aa: CASSWRTANYGYTF; CDR3nt: TGTGCCAGCAGCTGGCGGACAGCTAACTATGGCTACACCTTC
j_gene: TRBJ1-2; abundance: once; v_gene: TRBV20-1; d_gene: NA; CDR3aa: CSATLGGEGYTF; CDR3nt: TGCAGTGCCACGCTAGGTGGGGAAGGCTACACCTTC
j_gene: TRBJ2-1; abundance: NA; v_gene: TRBV15; d_gene: TRBD2; CDR3aa: CATSRDHSGRRDNEQFF; CDR3nt: TGTGCCACCAGCAGAGACCATAGCGGGAGACGGGACAATGAGCAGTTCTTC
j_gene: TRBJ1-1; abundance: NA; v_gene: TRBV7-2; d_gene: NA; CDR3aa: CASSLAGIVNTEAFF; CDR3nt: TGTGCCAGCAGCTTGGCAGGCATCGTGAACACTGAAGCTTTCTTT
j_gene: TRBJ2-5; abundance: few; v_gene: TRBV20-1; d_gene: TRBD1; CDR3aa: CSASPGTEGPETQYF; CDR3nt: TGCAGTGCTAGCCCCGGGACAGAAGGGCCAGAGACCCAGTACTTC
j_gene: TRBJ2-5; abundance: few; v_gene: TRBV20-1; d_gene: NA; CDR3aa: CSAIPKEQYF; CDR3nt: TGCAGTGCTATCCCTAAGGAGCAGTACTTC
j_gene: TRBJ2-3; abundance: few; v_gene: TRBV20-1; d_gene: TRBD2; CDR3aa: CSARHHFAGVSTDTQYF; CDR3nt: TGCAGTGCTAGACACCACTTCGCGGGGGTTAGCACAGATACGCAGTATTTT
j_gene: TRBJ2-3; abundance: NA; v_gene: TRBV4-1; d_gene: NA; CDR3aa: CASSQERGDPDAQYF; CDR3nt: TGCGCCAGCAGCCAAGAGCGGGGCGACCCAGATGCGCAGTATTTT
j_gene: TRBJ2-7; abundance: NA; v_gene: TRBV6-5; d_gene: NA; CDR3aa: CASSPGLVITQYF; CDR3nt: TGTGCCAGCAGCCCCGGGTTGGTGATAACCCAGTACTTC
j_gene: TRBJ1-2; abundance: NA; v_gene: TRBV12-3/TRBV12-4; d_gene: NA; CDR3aa: CASSLSPQGYYGYTF; CDR3nt: TGTGCCAGCAGTTTAAGCCCCCAGGGATACTATGGCTACACCTTC
j_gene: TRBJ1-1; abundance: few; v_gene: TRBV18; d_gene: NA; CDR3aa: CASGGVNTEAFF; CDR3nt: TGTGCCAGCGGTGGTGTGAACACTGAAGCTTTCTTT
j_gene: TRBJ1-2; abundance: few; v_gene: TRBV5-5; d_gene: NA; CDR3aa: CASTQDEYGYTF; CDR3nt: TGTGCCAGCACCCAAGACGAGTATGGCTACACCTTC
j_gene: TRBJ2-7; abundance: NA; v_gene: TRBV6-2/TRBV6-3; d_gene: TRBD1; CDR3aa: CASRDRVRYEQYF; CDR3nt: TGTGCCAGCAGGGACAGGGTCCGCTACGAGCAGTACTTC
j_gene: TRBJ2-3; abundance: NA; v_gene: TRBV6-1; d_gene: TRBD2; CDR3aa: CASSEGAGGNTDTQYF; CDR3nt: TGTGCCAGCAGTGAAGGGGCGGGGGGAAACACAGATACGCAGTATTTT
j_gene: TRBJ2-1; abundance: few; v_gene: TRBV20-1; d_gene: NA; CDR3aa: CSARGVSEQFF; CDR3nt: TGCAGTGCCAGGGGGGTCAGTGAGCAGTTCTTC
j_gene: TRBJ2-1; abundance: few; v_gene: TRBV10-3; d_gene: NA; CDR3aa: CAISESTGRSYNEQFF; CDR3nt: TGTGCCATCAGTGAGTCGACGGGGCGCTCCTACAATGAGCAGTTCTTC
j_gene: TRBJ2-7; abundance: few; v_gene: TRBV7-9; d_gene: TRBD2; CDR3aa: CASSSTSGGPNEQYF; CDR3nt: TGTGCCAGCAGCTCGACTAGCGGGGGCCCTAATGAGCAGTACTTC
j_gene: TRBJ2-1; abundance: few; v_gene: TRBV4-3; d_gene: NA; CDR3aa: CASSQHYAGRYNNEQFF; CDR3nt: TGCGCCAGCAGCCAACATTATGCAGGGAGATATAACAATGAGCAGTTCTTC
j_gene: TRBJ2-7; abundance: NA; v_gene: TRBV6-5; d_gene: NA; CDR3aa: CAISEVGHEQYF; CDR3nt: TGTGCCATCAGTGAGGTGGGGCACGAGCAGTACTTC
j_gene: TRBJ1-6; abundance: NA; v_gene: TRBV9; d_gene: NA; CDR3aa: CASSPQGPYSPLHF; CDR3nt: TGTGCCAGCAGCCCCCAAGGGCCGTATTCACCCCTCCACTTT
j_gene: TRBJ1-1; abundance: NA; v_gene: TRBV5-5; d_gene: NA; CDR3aa: CASSFRDSNTEAFF; CDR3nt: TGTGCCAGCAGCTTCAGGGACTCGAACACTGAAGCTTTCTTT
j_gene: TRBJ1-2; abundance: few; v_gene: TRBV5-1; d_gene: NA; CDR3aa: CASRFGGGNYGYTF; CDR3nt: TGCGCCAGCCGTTTCGGAGGGGGGAACTATGGCTACACCTTC
j_gene: TRBJ1-2; abundance: NA; v_gene: TRBV20-1; d_gene: NA; CDR3aa: CSNVLGQGLYGYTF; CDR3nt: TGCAGTAATGTGCTGGGGCAGGGGCTCTATGGCTACACCTTC
j_gene: TRBJ1-6; abundance: NA; v_gene: TRBV5-1; d_gene: NA; CDR3aa: CASSSVPEVYNSPLHF; CDR3nt: TGCGCCAGCAGCTCGGTTCCGGAGGTGTATAATTCACCCCTCCACTTT
j_gene: TRBJ2-5; abundance: NA; v_gene: TRBV28; d_gene: TRBD1; CDR3aa: CASTPGQGLETQYF; CDR3nt: TGTGCCAGCACCCCGGGACAGGGTTTAGAGACCCAGTACTTC
j_gene: TRBJ1-2; abundance: once; v_gene: TRBV7-2; d_gene: NA; CDR3aa: CAPSESCGYTF; CDR3nt: TGTGCCCCTTCAGAGTCCTGTGGCTACACCTTC